The 10 T cell receptor beta chains given below trace back to one sample, sequenced in a study of blood T cell repertoires in COVID-19. Profiling relied on immunoSEQ multiplex PCR, and the TCRdb table lists in-frame clones only, not all of them. The data show about 270,000 clones, with about 89% seen just once and about 2.5% held by the top ten. The sample consisted of peripheral blood. The receptors stem from a woman aged 45-65 years with acute or convalescent COVID-19.

The chain links TRBV6-5 to TRBJ1-4; 8 bases agree with TRBD1. The CDR3 contains 15 residues. CDR1 and CDR2 (germline): MNHEY, SVGAGI. V was pared by 7 bases and J by 7 bases, with 11 bases of the junction left unmatched. CDR3 nucleotide sequence: TGTGCCAGCACCAGGAACAGGGGGGTGAGTGAAAAACTGTTTTTT. It encodes CASTRNRGVSEKLFF.

The chain has TRBV18 and TRBJ2-5; 10 bases are shared with TRBD1. Trimming took 5 bases from V and 5 from J; bases not matched to a gene: 2. This CDR3 is 13 amino acids long. Germline V gene lookup returns CDR1 KGHSH and CDR2 LQKENI. This CDR3 reads CASSGTGVETQYF. In nucleotides, the CDR3 is TGTGCCAGCTCAGGGACAGGGGTGGAGACCCAGTACTTC.

The chain employs TRBV28 and TRBJ1-2; 8 nucleotides match TRBD1. CDR3 length: 14 amino acids. V was clipped by 3 bases and J by 3 bases; unmatched bases: 3. Germline V gene lookup returns CDR1 MDHEN and CDR2 SYDVKM. The CDR3 nucleotides read TGTGCCAGCAGTTTGACAGGGGAAGACTATGGCTACACCTTC. Its translation: CASSLTGEDYGYTF.

The chain links TRBV7-8 to TRBJ2-1, with 9 bases aligning to TRBD2. Germline V CDR1 and CDR2: SGHVS, FQNEAQ. V dropped 5 bases and J dropped 12; count of bases not matched to a gene: 11. The CDR3 extends over 14 amino acids. CDR3 coding DNA: TGTGCCAGCAGCCTGGGACTAGCAAATCTCGGGCAGTTCTTC. It translates to CASSLGLANLGQFF.

The rearrangement uses TRBV18 and TRBJ1-2, with TRBD1 matching 8 bases. The CDR3 is 15 residues long. J gave up 5 bases and V 4 bases, and 9 bases lay outside the gene matches. Germline CDR1 is KGHSH and CDR2 is LQKENI. The CDR3 bases are TGTGCCAGCTCACTCAGAACAAGGACAGGGTATGGCTACACCTTC. Residues: CASSLRTRTGYGYTF. Combining the CDR3 with reference TRBV18 and TRBJ1-2 gives the whole variable domain NAGVMQNPRHLVRRRGQEARLRCSPMKGHSHVYWYRQLPEEGLKFMVYLQKENIIDESGMPKERFSAEFPKEGPSILRIQQVVRGDSAAYFCASSLRTRTGYGYTFGSGTRLTVV.

This clone was picked up one time. In the same sample, other DNA sequences code for this CDR3. The rearrangement uses TRBV2 and TRBJ1-5, with TRBD1 matching over 10 bases. Trimming took 6 bases from V and 4 from J; bases not matched to a gene: 3. The CDR3 has 14 residues. Per the germline V gene, CDR1 is SNHLY and CDR2 is FYNNEI. The CDR3 nucleotides read TGTGCCAGCAGCCGGACAGGGGGAAATCAGCCCCAGCATTTT. It encodes CASSRTGGNQPQHF.

V usage is TRBV18 and J usage is TRBJ2-7; D call uncertain. Germline CDR1 reads KGHSH; CDR2 reads LQKENI. The CDR3 sequence is 12 residues long. Trimming took 0 bases from V and 3 from J, leaving 3 bases between them. The CDR3 DNA sequence: TGTGCCAGCTCACCACCGAGCTACGAGCAGTACTTC. It translates to CASSPPSYEQYF.

The gene calls are TRBV6-5 and TRBJ2-5; 7 bases align to TRBD2. This CDR3 comprises 16 residues. Germline V lookup: CDR1 MNHEY, CDR2 SVGAGI. V dropped 4 bases and J dropped 2; count of bases not matched to a gene: 10. CDR3 in DNA: TGTGCCAGCAGTTCCCTGGGCGGGGGACCACAAGAGACCCAGTACTTC. Translating it yields CASSSLGGGPQETQYF.

V usage is TRBV23-1 and J usage is TRBJ1-2; 7 bases are a match to TRBD1. TRBV23-1 is treated as an ORF (open reading frame) with a function not yet certain. With V trimmed by 0 bases and J by 4 bases, 5 bases remained unmatched. The CDR3 has 15 residues. This chain's CDR3 is CASSQSSGGIYGYTF. As DNA, the CDR3 is TGCGCCAGCAGTCAATCTTCAGGGGGGATCTATGGCTACACCTTC.

The chain combines TRBV5-4 with TRBJ1-2; D remains ambiguous. The CDR3 extends over 12 amino acids. V lost 4 bases to trimming and J lost 3 bases, with 7 bases between them. From germline, CDR1 is SGHNT and CDR2 YYREEE (reference sequence). The CDR3 nucleotides read TGTGCCAGCAGCCCTAGATACTATGGCTACACCTTC. Protein product: CASSPRYYGYTF.